The T cell receptor (beta chain) under discussion was sequenced for a study of T cells in localized non-small cell lung cancer (dated by TCRdb to about 2020). In the study overall: Comparing tumors with uninvolved tumor-adjacent lungs, the study looked at the T cell repertoires of over 200 patients with early-stage NSCLC. A mean age of roughly 64 years was recorded for the NSCLC patients, of whom 120 to 150 were male and about a hundred were female. The cohort consisted of 236 treatment-naive NSCLC patients whose localized lung tumors had been resected. The paper's findings and limits, for the study overall: Multi-region tumor sequencing was not performed, so intratumor heterogeneity could not be excluded. Because of the exploratory design, TCR variables were selected using unadjusted p-values without false-discovery rate correction. Uninvolved tumor-adjacent lung showed the highest T cell clonality, higher than tumor, which suggests more focused antigenic responses in the uninvolved tumor-adjacent lung. Longer overall survival was associated with higher blood T cell density, whereas shorter survival was associated with higher adjacent-lung clonality. A median of approximately 55 of the top 100 tumor clones were detected in paired uninvolved adjacent lung, and some 30 of these tumor clones were also found among the top 100 clones of the paired uninvolved adjacent lung.

Worth noting for this clone: Which antigen it targets is not known. One base away there is no much larger clone; base qualities are not given.

TCR beta CDR3 regions were sequenced from DNA using the immunoSEQ Assay. As for the authors' bioinformatics: T cell density was computed as TCR beta template counts normalized to usable DNA estimated by amplifying housekeeping genes. Richness was estimated with the preseqR package, extrapolating to 400,000 templates for PBMC samples and 120,000 templates for tissue samples. Clonality was defined as one minus Pielou's evenness. Tissue-enriched TCRs were identified through differential abundance testing performed on productive amino-acid clonotypes, with a minimum total count of 5 and an alpha of 0.1. Repertoire overlap between compartments was quantified with the Jaccard Index and Morisita Overlap Index. TCR beta CDR3s were clustered by GLIPH together with public tetramer-defined viral CDR3s, and at least three viral sequences plus V-gene enrichment were required for viral motifs. TCRdb took this table from immuneACCESS and kept in-frame rearrangements with V and J called. Such tables lack part of the clones; where checked against another copy, unresolved V genes explain under half of the gap, and the rest is unexplained. V, J and clone size derive from that table, while D and trimming were established from the DNA sequence. The sample yields roughly 71,000 clones; approximately 87% were counted once. The top ten clones comprise 21% of the sample.

At diagnosis, peripheral blood, uninvolved tumor-adjacent lung and tumor were collected and were preserved as a mix of fresh-frozen and FFPE material. For TCR repertoire profiling, blood samples were analyzed as peripheral blood mononuclear cells. The input for sequencing was peripheral blood, taken before any cancer treatment. This TCR derives from an older male donor with stage III squamous cell lung carcinoma.

CDR3 loop: CASSLMETQYF. The nucleotides read TGTGCCAGCAGCTTAATGGAGACCCAGTACTTC. The chain uses TRBV7-9 and TRBJ2-5; the D gene cannot be named for sure. Trimming removed 2 bases from V and 5 bases from J, leaving 3 bases between the germline ends. According to the germline V gene (reference sequence), CDR1 reads SEHNR and CDR2 reads FQNEAQ. The CDR3 sequence holds 11 residues, the cysteine and phenylalanine included. Only the CDR3 DNA is retained, 33 bases long and in frame from the first base.